Presented here are 24 T cell receptor beta chains from one specimen sequenced in a study of OX40 agonist ivuxolimab in advanced cancers. Only in-frame clones appear in the TCRdb table, and some are missing; sequencing was by immunoSEQ multiplex PCR. The sample includes roughly 80,000 clones, roughly 80% seen only once; the top ten take approximately 2%. The sample was CD4+ or CD8+ T cells sorted from blood, taken in a trial of the OX40 agonist ivuxolimab. These receptors originate from an adult with an advanced solid tumor such as melanoma, head and neck, liver or kidney cancer.

The chain carries TRBV7-9 and TRBJ1-4; weak D call: TRBD1 (5 bases). V was shortened by 4 bases and J by 8 bases, with 11 bases between the two germline ends. Germline loops: CDR1 SEHNR, CDR2 FQNEAQ (reference sequence). The CDR3 spans 13 residues. The CDR3 reads CASSWGVGEKLFF. The DNA of the CDR3 is TGTGCCAGCAGCTGGGGGGTAGGGGAAAAACTGTTTTTT. Full variable domain (remainder filled in from reference TRBV7-9 and TRBJ1-4): DTGVSQNPRHKITKRGQNVTFRCDPISEHNRLYWYRQTLGQGPEFLTYFQNEAQLEKSRLLSDRFSAERPKGSFSTLEIQRTEQGDSAMYLCASSWGVGEKLFFGSGTQLSVL.

The CDR3 here is CAIGTGRDTGELFF. Here the CDR3 DNA reads TGTGCCATCGGGACAGGGAGGGACACCGGGGAGCTGTTTTTT. The V and J genes are TRBV10-3 and TRBJ2-2; 9 bases are a match to TRBD1. The CDR3 extends over 14 amino acids. Germline CDR1 and CDR2: ENHRY and SYGVKD. The junction had 4 bases not matched to a gene; V was cut back by 8 bases and J by 3 bases.

This chain connects TRBV9 to TRBJ2-2, with 11 bases matching TRBD2. Germline V lookup: CDR1 SGDLS, CDR2 YYNGEE. Trimming removed 3 bases from V and 3 bases from J; junction bases left unmatched: 4. The CDR3 covers 16 residues. CDR3 in amino acids: CASSGLAGGYTGELFF. Here the CDR3 DNA reads TGTGCCAGCAGCGGGCTAGCGGGGGGTTACACCGGGGAGCTGTTTTTT.

The chain joins TRBV11-2 to TRBJ2-5, with 10 bases matching TRBD2. Germline values: CDR1 SGHAT, CDR2 FQNNGV. Trimming removed 4 bases from V and 5 bases from J; junction bases left unmatched: 4. The CDR3 has 14 residues. The CDR3 sequence: CASSSSGGVETQYF. The CDR3 coding sequence is TGTGCCAGCAGCTCTAGCGGGGGCGTGGAGACCCAGTACTTC.

The chain links TRBV18 to TRBJ2-7, with D possibly being TRBD2 (6 bases). From germline, CDR1 is KGHSH and CDR2 LQKENI. This CDR3 comprises 16 residues. Trimming took off 2 bases at V and 2 bases at J, with 16 bases between the two ends. The chain's CDR3 is CASSPSRGGEAYEQYF. The CDR3 DNA follows: TGTGCCAGCTCACCATCCAGAGGAGGGGAAGCCTACGAGCAGTACTTC.

The V gene is TRBV30, the J gene TRBJ2-3; D not certain. With 0 bases removed from V and 14 bases from J, the gap between germline ends came to 15 bases. The CDR3 runs 12 residues. Looked up from germline, CDR1 is GTSNPN and CDR2 is SVGIG (reference sequence). CDR3 nucleotide sequence: TGTGCCTGGAGTGTCTTGACTGCCCTTGTGTATTTT. Translated, it gives CAWSVLTALVYF.

The CDR3 DNA sequence: TGTGCCAGCAAGCAGGGGCGAGGTGGCTACACCTTC. The encoded protein is CASKQGRGGYTF. The chain recombines TRBV6-1 with TRBJ1-2; D perhaps matches TRBD1 (6 bases). CDR3 size: 12 residues. V was shortened by 7 bases and J by 7 bases, with 13 bases between the two germline ends. Germline V CDR1 and CDR2: MNHNS, SASEGT.

The chain joins TRBV5-8 to TRBJ1-5; TRBD1 agrees at 9 bases. V shed 4 bases, J shed 6 bases, and the junction held 2 bases outside the gene matches. The CDR3 runs to 13 residues. Germline CDR1 reads SGHTS; CDR2 reads YDEGEE. The CDR3 reads CASSGTGSQPQHF. The CDR3 nucleotides read TGTGCCAGCAGCGGGACAGGGAGTCAGCCCCAGCATTTT. Supplemented by reference TRBV5-8 and TRBJ1-5, the full variable domain reads EAGVTQSPTHLIKTRGQQATLRCSPISGHTSVYWYQQALGLGLQFLLWYDEGEERNRGNFPPRFSGRQFPNYSSELNVNALELEDSALYLCASSGTGSQPQHFGDGTRLSIL.

The CDR3 sequence is CATSRGQQRYNEQFF. For the CDR3, the DNA is TGTGCCACCAGCAGAGGGCAACAGAGATACAATGAGCAGTTCTTC. The chain is built from TRBV15 and TRBJ2-1; D ambiguous. The V end was cut by 1 base, the J end by 4 bases, with 11 bases between. The CDR3 spans 15 residues. CDR1 and CDR2 (germline): LNHNV, YYDKDF (reference sequence).

This CDR3 is CASSAWTGRTGQPQHF. DNA for the CDR3: TGTGCCAGCAGTGCCTGGACAGGAAGAACGGGTCAGCCCCAGCATTTT. The chain is built from TRBV6-1 and TRBJ1-5, with 7 bases that match TRBD1. This CDR3 contains 16 residues. Germline CDR1 is MNHNS and CDR2 is SASEGT. The ends lost 4 bases at V and 6 bases at J; junction bases unmatched: 12.

With regard to this clone: Additional DNA sequences in this sample encode the identical CDR3. The genes are TRBV5-1 and TRBJ1-5; the D gene is possibly TRBD1 (6 bases). The CDR3 is 13 amino acids. Trimming stripped 1 base from V and 4 bases from J, with 6 bases between. CDR1 and CDR2 (germline): SGHRS, YFSETQ. CDR3 loop: CASSLQGNQPQHF. The CDR3 DNA reads as TGCGCCAGCAGCTTGCAGGGGAATCAGCCCCAGCATTTT.

The chain carries TRBV15 and TRBJ1-1, with 10 bases lining up with TRBD1. V shed 1 base and J 6 bases; nucleotides not matched to a gene: 2. Germline-derived CDR1 and CDR2 are LNHNV and YYDKDF (reference sequence). The CDR3 covers 14 residues. CDR3 DNA: TGTGCCACCAGCAGAGGGGACAGGGGCTCTGAAGCTTTCTTT. The encoded protein is CATSRGDRGSEAFF. Looking up the rest from reference TRBV15 and TRBJ1-1 gives the full variable domain: DAMVIQNPRYQVTQFGKPVTLSCSQTLNHNVMYWYQQKSSQAPKLLFHYYDKDFNNEADTPDNFQSRRPNTSFCFLDIRSPGLGDTAMYLCATSRGDRGSEAFFGQGTRLTVV.

The chain combines TRBV21-1 with TRBJ2-7. TRBV21-1 is classified as a pseudogene. The CDR3 covers 13 residues. CDR3 sequence: CASSKDQPYEQYF. The DNA of the CDR3 is TGTGCCAGCAGCAAAGACCAGCCCTACGAGCAGTACTTC.

The CDR3 loop is CASSVDGSGGAFF. Written as DNA, the CDR3 is TGTGCCAGCAGCGTAGACGGCTCGGGTGGAGCTTTCTTT. The chain is built from TRBV9 and TRBJ1-1; no reliable D call. The CDR3 loop spans 13 amino acids. CDR1 SGDLS and CDR2 YYNGEE come from the germline V gene. Trimming removed 0 bases at V and 10 bases at J, with 13 bases between.

The chain combines TRBV4-1 with TRBJ1-4; TRBD1 aligns across 8 bases. The CDR3 loop spans 15 amino acids. J lost 4 bases, V lost 5 bases, and 6 bases had no gene match. Germline V gene lookup returns CDR1 MGHRA and CDR2 YSYEKL. The CDR3 is CASSWGQAGNEKLFF. In nucleotides, the CDR3 is TGCGCCAGCAGCTGGGGACAGGCTGGTAATGAAAAACTGTTTTTT.

CDR3 protein: CASRAGLAGILDTQYF. For the CDR3, the DNA is TGTGCCAGCAGGGCGGGACTAGCGGGGATTTTGGATACGCAGTATTTT. The rearrangement links TRBV27 to TRBJ2-3, with 13 bases identical to TRBD2. The CDR3 runs to 16 residues. The ends lost 6 bases at V and 6 bases at J; junction bases unmatched: 9. Germline assignment: CDR1 MNHEY and CDR2 SMNVEV (reference sequence).

This chain joins TRBV9 and TRBJ2-1, with 8 bases identical to TRBD1. CDR3 size: 17 residues. V gave up 0 bases and J gave up 9 bases; unmatched junction bases: 14. CDR1 is SGDLS, CDR2 YYNGEE, per germline. The CDR3 coding sequence is TGTGCCAGCAGCGTAGGACCGACAGGGGCCGGTCAGGGTGAGCAGTTCTTC. Its protein product is CASSVGPTGAGQGEQFF.

This clone was detected only once. The chain links TRBV28 to TRBJ2-2, with D possibly matching TRBD2 (6 bases). Germline CDR1 reads MDHEN; CDR2 reads SYDVKM. CDR3 size: 15 residues. Trimming removed 6 bases from V and 1 base from J, with 12 bases in between. CDR3 nucleotide sequence: TGTGCCAGCAGCGTTGGGGGAGGGAACACCGGGGAGCTGTTTTTT. Translated: CASSVGGGNTGELFF.

The chain couples TRBV13 to TRBJ2-7; D gene uncertain. The CDR3 spans 13 residues. Trimming pared 2 bases from V and 4 bases from J, leaving 9 bases between. Germline CDR1 and CDR2: PRHDT and FYEKMQ (reference sequence). CDR3 amino acids: CASSLNLFYEQYF. The CDR3 DNA sequence: TGTGCCAGCAGCTTAAATCTTTTTTACGAGCAGTACTTC.

The genes are TRBV28 and TRBJ1-1; 7 nucleotides align to TRBD1. This CDR3 contains 11 residues. Germline values: CDR1 MDHEN, CDR2 SYDVKM. V shed 7 bases and J 5 bases; nucleotides not matched to a gene: 1. CDR3: CASTRGTEAFF. DNA for the CDR3: TGTGCCAGCACCAGGGGGACTGAAGCTTTCTTT.

This clone was seen a single time. The rearrangement links TRBV30 to TRBJ2-7, with unresolved D. This CDR3 spans 12 amino acids. Trimming took off 2 bases at V and 2 bases at J, with 7 bases between the two ends. Per germline, CDR1 GTSNPN and CDR2 SVGIG (reference sequence). DNA of the CDR3: TGTGCCTGGAGTAGGTACACCTACGAGCAGTACTTC. Amino acid sequence: CAWSRYTYEQYF. Based on the CDR3 plus reference TRBV30 and TRBJ2-7, the full variable domain is SQTIHQWPATLVQPVGSPLSLECTVEGTSNPNLYWYRQAAGRGLQLLFYSVGIGQISSEVPQNLSASRPQDRQFILSSKKLLLSDSGFYLCAWSRYTYEQYFGPGTRLTVT.

This clone has a single count. The chain uses TRBV29-1 and TRBJ1-2, with D perhaps matching TRBD1 (5 bases). This CDR3 is built from 14 residues. V was cut by 3 bases and J by 4 bases, with 15 bases left in between. Germline-derived CDR1 and CDR2 are SQVTM and ANQGSEA. CDR3 residues: CSVEGGELSYGYTF. The CDR3 nucleotides read TGCAGCGTTGAGGGAGGGGAGTTAAGCTATGGCTACACCTTC.

V and J are TRBV7-9 and TRBJ2-1; D gene ambiguous. The CDR3 is 14 residues long. V shed 2 bases and J shed 5 bases, with 10 bases lying between them. CDR1 is SEHNR and CDR2 is FQNEAQ in the germline V gene (reference sequence). CDR3 nucleotide sequence: TGTGCCAGCAGCTTAAGCTTCGGAGACAATGAGCAGTTCTTC. It yields the protein CASSLSFGDNEQFF.

The chain joins TRBV30 to TRBJ2-7; 7 nucleotides match TRBD2. CDR1 GTSNPN and CDR2 SVGIG come from the germline V gene (reference sequence). V shed 1 base and J 2 bases; nucleotides not matched to a gene: 11. This CDR3 has 16 amino acids. Written as DNA, the CDR3 is TGTGCCTGGAGTGCTGCTAGCGGCGGATTTACCTACGAGCAGTACTTC. Residues: CAWSAASGGFTYEQYF.